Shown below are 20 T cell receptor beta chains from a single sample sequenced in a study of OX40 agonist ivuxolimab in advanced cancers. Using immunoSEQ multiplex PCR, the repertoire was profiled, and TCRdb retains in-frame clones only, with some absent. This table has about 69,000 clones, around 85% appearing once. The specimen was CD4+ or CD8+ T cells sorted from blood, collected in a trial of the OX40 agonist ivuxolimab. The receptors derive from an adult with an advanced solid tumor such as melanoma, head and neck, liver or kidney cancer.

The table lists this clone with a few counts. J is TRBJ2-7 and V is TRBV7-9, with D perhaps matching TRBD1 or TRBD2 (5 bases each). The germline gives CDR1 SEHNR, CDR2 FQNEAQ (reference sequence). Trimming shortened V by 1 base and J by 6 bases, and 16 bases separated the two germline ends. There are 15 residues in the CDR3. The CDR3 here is CASSLGQRRGGEQYF. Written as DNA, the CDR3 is TGTGCCAGCAGCTTAGGACAGCGTCGAGGAGGCGAGCAGTACTTC. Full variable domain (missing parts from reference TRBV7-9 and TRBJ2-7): DTGVSQNPRHKITKRGQNVTFRCDPISEHNRLYWYRQTLGQGPEFLTYFQNEAQLEKSRLLSDRFSAERPKGSFSTLEIQRTEQGDSAMYLCASSLGQRRGGEQYFGPGTRLTVT.

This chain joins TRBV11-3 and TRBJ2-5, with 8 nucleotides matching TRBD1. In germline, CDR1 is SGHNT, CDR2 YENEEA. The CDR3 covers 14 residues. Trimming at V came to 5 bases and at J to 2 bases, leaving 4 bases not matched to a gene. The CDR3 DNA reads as TGTGCCAGCAGCCGGACAGGGTTGCAAGAGACCCAGTACTTC. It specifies CASSRTGLQETQYF.

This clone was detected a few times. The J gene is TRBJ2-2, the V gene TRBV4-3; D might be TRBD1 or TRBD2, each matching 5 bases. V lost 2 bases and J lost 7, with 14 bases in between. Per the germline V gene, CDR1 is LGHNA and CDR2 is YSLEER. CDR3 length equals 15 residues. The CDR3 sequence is CASSQLRDRHGELFF. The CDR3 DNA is TGCGCCAGCAGCCAACTCCGGGACCGCCACGGGGAGCTGTTTTTT.

CDR3 in DNA: TGTGCCAGCAATCGACCGGGGAACCAAGAGACCCAGTACTTC. Translated, it gives CASNRPGNQETQYF. V gene TRBV6-6 combines with J gene TRBJ2-5; tentative D call: TRBD2 (5 bases). This CDR3 has 14 amino acids. Trimming left V 7 bases short and J 0 bases short, with 12 bases between. Germline lookup yields CDR1 MNHNY and CDR2 SVGAGI (reference sequence).

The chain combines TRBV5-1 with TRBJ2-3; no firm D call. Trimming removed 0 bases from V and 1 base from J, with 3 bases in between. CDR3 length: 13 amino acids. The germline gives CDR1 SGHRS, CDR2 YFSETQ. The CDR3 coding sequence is TGCGCCAGCAGCTTGGGACGCACAGATACGCAGTATTTT. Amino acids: CASSLGRTDTQYF.

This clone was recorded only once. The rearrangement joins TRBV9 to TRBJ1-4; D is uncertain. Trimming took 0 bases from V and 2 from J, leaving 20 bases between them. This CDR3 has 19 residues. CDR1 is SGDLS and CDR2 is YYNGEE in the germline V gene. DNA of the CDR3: TGTGCCAGCAGCGTAGGCCCTCTCGTCGGGGATGGGACTAATGAAAAACTGTTTTTT. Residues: CASSVGPLVGDGTNEKLFF.

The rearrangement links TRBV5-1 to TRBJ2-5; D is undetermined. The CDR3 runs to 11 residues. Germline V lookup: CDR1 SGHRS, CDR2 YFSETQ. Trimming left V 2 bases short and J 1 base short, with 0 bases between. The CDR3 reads CASSFQETQYF. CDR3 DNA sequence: TGCGCCAGCAGCTTCCAAGAGACCCAGTACTTC.

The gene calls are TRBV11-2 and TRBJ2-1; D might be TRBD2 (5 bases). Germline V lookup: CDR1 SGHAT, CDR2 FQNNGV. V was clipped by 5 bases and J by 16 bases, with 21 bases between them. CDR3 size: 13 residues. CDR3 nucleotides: TGTGCCAGCAGCACCCTGGGAGTCTTGGAGGAATTCTTC. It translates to CASSTLGVLEEFF.

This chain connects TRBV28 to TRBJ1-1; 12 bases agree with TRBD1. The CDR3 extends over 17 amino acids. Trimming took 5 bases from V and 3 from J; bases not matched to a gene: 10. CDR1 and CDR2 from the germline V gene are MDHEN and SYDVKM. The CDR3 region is CASSPPGTGGFYTEAFF. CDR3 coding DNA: TGTGCCAGCAGTCCCCCAGGGACAGGGGGCTTTTACACTGAAGCTTTCTTT.

The CDR3 bases are TGTGCCAGCAGAGATGACGCCTACTCTGGAAACACCATATATTTT. Translating gives CASRDDAYSGNTIYF. The V gene is TRBV2, the J gene TRBJ1-3; no reliable D call. Germline loops: CDR1 SNHLY, CDR2 FYNNEI. The CDR3 loop spans 15 amino acids. Trimming took 6 bases from V and 0 from J, leaving 12 bases between them.

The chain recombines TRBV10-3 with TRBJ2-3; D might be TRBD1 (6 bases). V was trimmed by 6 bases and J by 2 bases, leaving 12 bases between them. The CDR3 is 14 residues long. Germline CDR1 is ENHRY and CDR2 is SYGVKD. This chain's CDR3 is CAIRLTGTTDTQYF. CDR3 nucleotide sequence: TGTGCCATCAGGTTGACAGGCACCACAGATACGCAGTATTTT.

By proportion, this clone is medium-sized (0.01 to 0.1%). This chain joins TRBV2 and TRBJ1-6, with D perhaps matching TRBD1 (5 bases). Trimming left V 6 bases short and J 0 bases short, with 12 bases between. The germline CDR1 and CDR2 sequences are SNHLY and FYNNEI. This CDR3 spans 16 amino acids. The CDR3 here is CASRAGTSSYNSPLHF. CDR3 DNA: TGTGCCAGCAGGGCAGGGACGAGCTCCTATAATTCACCCCTCCACTTT.

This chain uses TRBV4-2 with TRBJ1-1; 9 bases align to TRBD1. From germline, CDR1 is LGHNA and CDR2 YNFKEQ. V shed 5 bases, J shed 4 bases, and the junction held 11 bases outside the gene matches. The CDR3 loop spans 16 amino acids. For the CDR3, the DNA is TGTGCCAGCAGCTCGGGACAGGGAGGGTCGAGCACTGAAGCTTTCTTT. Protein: CASSSGQGGSSTEAFF.

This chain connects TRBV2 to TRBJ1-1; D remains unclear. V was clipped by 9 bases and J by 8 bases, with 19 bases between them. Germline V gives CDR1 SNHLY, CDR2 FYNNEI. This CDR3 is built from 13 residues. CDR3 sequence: CASTAVDSLEAFF. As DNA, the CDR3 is TGTGCCAGTACAGCCGTTGACTCATTGGAAGCTTTCTTT.

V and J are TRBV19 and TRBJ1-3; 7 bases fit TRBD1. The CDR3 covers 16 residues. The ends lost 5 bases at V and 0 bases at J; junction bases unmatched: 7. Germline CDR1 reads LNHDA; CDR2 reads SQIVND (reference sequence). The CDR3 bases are TGTGCCAGTAGTTACCGGGACAGCCGCTCTGGAAACACCATATATTTT. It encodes CASSYRDSRSGNTIYF.

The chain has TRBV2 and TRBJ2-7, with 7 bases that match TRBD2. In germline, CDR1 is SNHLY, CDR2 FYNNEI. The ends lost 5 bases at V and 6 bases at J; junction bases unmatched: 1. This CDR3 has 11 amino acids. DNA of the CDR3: TGTGCCAGCAGTAGCGGGATCGAGCAGTACTTC. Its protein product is CASSSGIEQYF. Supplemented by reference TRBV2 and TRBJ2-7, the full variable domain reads EPEVTQTPSHQVTQMGQEVILRCVPISNHLYFYWYRQILGQKVEFLVSFYNNEISEKSEIFDDQFSVERPDGSNFTLKIRSTKLEDSAMYFCASSSGIEQYFGPGTRLTVT.

The CDR3 loop is CASRGTGFGEKLFF. CDR3 nucleotides: TGTGCCAGCAGGGGGACAGGATTTGGCGAAAAACTGTTTTTT. The chain carries TRBV5-5 and TRBJ1-4; 8 nucleotides match TRBD1. The V and J ends lost 5 bases and 8 bases, in that order; junction bases with no gene match: 8. The CDR3 contains 14 residues. Germline loops: CDR1 SGHKS, CDR2 YYEKEE (reference sequence).

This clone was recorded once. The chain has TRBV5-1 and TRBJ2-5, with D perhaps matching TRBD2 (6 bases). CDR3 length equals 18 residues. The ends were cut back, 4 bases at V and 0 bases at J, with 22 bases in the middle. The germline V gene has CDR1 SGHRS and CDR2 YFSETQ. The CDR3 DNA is TGCGCCAGCAGCCCAGGAGGTAGGGCAGGGAGGAACCAAGAGACCCAGTACTTC. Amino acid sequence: CASSPGGRAGRNQETQYF. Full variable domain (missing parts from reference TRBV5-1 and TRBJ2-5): KAGVTQTPRYLIKTRGQQVTLSCSPISGHRSVSWYQQTPGQGLQFLFEYFSETQRNKGNFPGRFSGRQFSNSRSEMNVSTLELGDSALYLCASSPGGRAGRNQETQYFGPGTRLLVL.

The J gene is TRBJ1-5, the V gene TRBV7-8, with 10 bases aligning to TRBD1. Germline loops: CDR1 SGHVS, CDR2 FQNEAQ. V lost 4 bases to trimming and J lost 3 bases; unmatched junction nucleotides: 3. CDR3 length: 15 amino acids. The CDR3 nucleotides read TGTGCCAGCAGCTCGGGACAGGGGTTCAATCAGCCCCAGCATTTT. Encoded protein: CASSSGQGFNQPQHF.

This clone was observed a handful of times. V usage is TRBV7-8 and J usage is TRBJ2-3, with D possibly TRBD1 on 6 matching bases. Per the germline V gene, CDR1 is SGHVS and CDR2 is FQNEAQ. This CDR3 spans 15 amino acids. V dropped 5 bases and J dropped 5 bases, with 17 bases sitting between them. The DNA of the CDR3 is TGTGCCAGCAGCCCCCGGACAGTAGAGGTAGATACGCAGTATTTT. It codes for CASSPRTVEVDTQYF.